This TCR beta chain came from a study of blood T cell repertoires in COVID-19. Looking at the study overall: COVID-19 samples collected from the United States, Italy and Spain covered acute and convalescent phases. The cDNA or gDNA used as material had been derived from T cells, B-cell-depleted T cells, or PBMCs.

Original processing notes: Amplification from reference gene primers served as the basis for estimated nucleated cell counts. Assay used: immunoSEQ multiplex PCR; TCRdb lists only in-frame clones, some missing. V, J and clone size reflect that table, while D and trimming were determined from the DNA. The sample has 350,000 to 550,000 clones; about 85% are singletons. The CDR3 length is 16 residues. V was pared by 4 bases and J by 1 base, with 18 bases between. CDR1 and CDR2 from the germline V gene are SGHRS and YFSETQ. The specimen was PBMCs or T cells enriched from blood (not recorded which). This chain uses TRBV5-1 with TRBJ2-7; a possible D gene is TRBD2 (7 bases). This TCR came from a woman aged 18-29 years with acute COVID-19. The CDR3 DNA is TGCGCCAGCAGCCCTGAGGGGGGAGGGAGGTCCTACGAGCAGTACTTC. It yields the protein CASSPEGGGRSYEQYF.